A selection of T cell receptor beta chains follows, all from one sample in a study of cytomegalovirus exposure and HLA in healthy donors. Clones were read by immunoSEQ multiplex PCR, and TCRdb kept only the in-frame ones, dropping some. Here the sample spans under 200,000 clones, 68% being singletons. What was sequenced was PBMCs. The origin of the receptors is a man in his fifties or sixties in good health and CMV-seronegative. Each CDR3 is given with its conserved first and last residue. The D gene is left open where the match is weak. The size entry is marked missing in some rows and otherwise reads once, few, many or a size class.

V,size,J,D,CDR3,DNA
TRBV18,few,TRBJ1-4,TRBD1,CASSPQGAQVNEKLFF,TGTGCCAGCTCCCCGCAGGGGGCACAAGTTAATGAAAAACTGTTTTTT
TRBV6-1,.,TRBJ2-3,TRBD2,CASRLAGSTDTQYF,TGTGCCAGCAGACTAGCGGGGAGTACAGATACGCAGTATTTT
TRBV5-1,.,TRBJ2-7,TRBD1,CASSLTGSTYEQYF,TGCGCCAGCAGCCTGACAGGGAGCACCTACGAGCAGTACTTC
TRBV5-1,.,TRBJ1-5,.,CASSLEGARNQPQHF,TGCGCCAGCAGCTTAGAAGGGGCGCGGAATCAGCCCCAGCATTTT
TRBV7-3,.,TRBJ2-5,TRBD2,CASSLGAGGPGQTQYF,TGTGCCAGCAGCTTAGGTGCGGGGGGGCCGGGCCAGACCCAGTACTTC
TRBV19,.,TRBJ2-1,.,CASSTGASLNNEQFF,TGTGCCAGTAGTACAGGGGCTAGCCTCAACAATGAGCAGTTCTTC
TRBV4-2,.,TRBJ1-3,TRBD1,CASSQATVTGSGNTIYF,TGTGCCAGCAGCCAAGCCACTGTGACAGGGTCTGGAAACACCATATATTTT
TRBV7-3,.,TRBJ1-6,TRBD1,CASSLDRGGNSPLHF,TGTGCCAGCAGCTTAGACAGGGGAGGAAATTCACCCCTCCACTTT
TRBV6-1,.,TRBJ2-6,.,CASSDGRGGANVLTF,TGTGCCAGCAGTGACGGCCGGGGGGGGGCCAACGTCCTGACTTTC
TRBV7-2,.,TRBJ1-4,.,CASSQQGEKLFF,TGTGCCAGCAGCCAACAGGGCGAAAAACTGTTTTTT
TRBV19,.,TRBJ2-3,TRBD1,CASSVDRGRAEDTQYF,TGTGCCAGTAGTGTCGACAGGGGTAGGGCAGAGGATACGCAGTATTTT
TRBV10-3,few,TRBJ1-1,TRBD1,CAITSTGTNTEAFF,TGTGCCATCACTTCGACAGGGACCAACACTGAAGCTTTCTTT
TRBV7-2,.,TRBJ2-3,TRBD1,CASSLQGALGTDTQYF,TGTGCCAGCAGTCTACAGGGGGCGCTTGGCACAGATACGCAGTATTTT
TRBV7-6,.,TRBJ2-4,TRBD2,CASSLAGGSKNIQYF,TGTGCCAGCAGCTTAGCCGGGGGGTCCAAAAACATTCAGTACTTC
TRBV5-4,few,TRBJ1-4,.,CASSFRGSTNEKLFF,TGTGCCAGCAGCTTTAGGGGGTCAACTAATGAAAAACTGTTTTTT
TRBV6-6,once,TRBJ1-6,.,CASSYGQLNSPLHF,TGTGCCAGCAGCTACGGACAGCTTAATTCACCCCTCCACTTT
TRBV11-2,.,TRBJ1-2,TRBD1,CASSSQGAYYGYTF,TGTGCCAGCAGCTCACAGGGGGCATACTATGGCTACACCTTC
TRBV15,few,TRBJ1-2,.,CATSREVAQSSGYTF,TGTGCCACCAGCAGAGAGGTTGCCCAGTCGTCGGGCTACACCTTC
TRBV15,.,TRBJ2-2,TRBD1,CATSRDRTGLVGELFF,TGTGCCACCAGCAGAGACCGGACAGGATTGGTTGGGGAGCTGTTTTTT
TRBV4-1,.,TRBJ1-2,TRBD1,CASSQVPDRDYGYTF,TGCGCCAGCAGCCAAGTCCCTGACAGGGACTATGGCTACACCTTC
TRBV6-4,.,TRBJ1-6,TRBD1,CASRGDRGRNSPLHF,TGTGCCAGCAGAGGGGACAGGGGAAGGAATTCACCCCTCCACTTT
TRBV19,.,TRBJ1-6,.,CASSGDSSNSPLHF,TGTGCCAGTAGTGGAGACTCTTCAAATTCACCCCTCCACTTT
TRBV7-9,.,TRBJ2-3,.,CASSERSGGLGTDTQYF,TGTGCCAGCAGCGAGAGGTCCGGGGGGCTAGGGACAGATACGCAGTATTTT
TRBV9,once,TRBJ2-7,TRBD2,CASSVEPSGGTYEQYF,TGTGCCAGCAGCGTCGAGCCTAGCGGGGGGACCTACGAGCAGTACTTC
TRBV5-6,.,TRBJ2-1,TRBD2,CASRSILAGGPYNEQFF,TGTGCCAGCCGCTCCATACTAGCGGGGGGGCCCTACAATGAGCAGTTCTTC
TRBV18,once,TRBJ1-5,.,CASSGGPSNQPQHF,TGTGCCAGCTCGGGAGGGCCCAGCAATCAGCCCCAGCATTTT
TRBV4-2,.,TRBJ2-7,TRBD2,CASSRAGGSSYEQYF,TGTGCCAGCAGCCGAGCGGGGGGGAGCTCCTACGAGCAGTACTTC
TRBV4-3,.,TRBJ1-1,.,CASSQEPGLNTEAFF,TGCGCCAGCAGCCAAGAACCAGGGCTGAACACTGAAGCTTTCTTT
TRBV18,few,TRBJ2-3,.,CASSPLTGSSLSTDTQYF,TGTGCCAGCTCACCACTAACGGGGTCTAGTTTAAGCACAGATACGCAGTATTTT